Listed below are T cell receptor beta chains from one sample, sequenced in a study of OX40 agonist ivuxolimab in advanced cancers. Sequencing was performed with immunoSEQ multiplex PCR; in TCRdb, only in-frame clones are kept and a portion is missing. The table lists 45,000 to 65,000 clones, 88% of them singletons, with 3.6% in the top ten. The material was CD4+ or CD8+ T cells sorted from blood, obtained in a trial of the OX40 agonist ivuxolimab. These TCRs come from an adult with an advanced solid tumor such as melanoma, head and neck, liver or kidney cancer. CDR3s include the opening cysteine and the closing phenylalanine or tryptophan.

TRBJ1-1	TRBV11-3	CASSLDLCRQNTEAFF
TRBJ2-3	TRBV28	CASGRGGVDTQYF
TRBJ2-7	TRBV4-2	CASSRRTSGAEQYF
TRBJ2-7	TRBV5-4	CASSRAGENEQYF
TRBJ1-5	TRBV6-1	CASSEAGGNQPQHF
TRBJ2-7	TRBV7-9	CASSLGTGGKAEQYF
TRBJ2-1	TRBV6-5	CASSYRTSGRQDEQFF
TRBJ2-7	TRBV19	CASSLRDRSSYEQYF
TRBJ2-7	TRBV6-5	CASSFLLAGVNEQYF
TRBJ2-7	TRBV7-2	CASSPPGLAGVYEQYF
TRBJ2-1	TRBV5-1	CASSLTHLRGGSVNEQFF
TRBJ1-2	TRBV5-4	CASRPGGGAYGYTF
TRBJ1-5	TRBV27	CASSPQGLGPYSNQPQHF
TRBJ2-1	TRBV21-1	CASSKAEEQDSYNEQFF
TRBJ1-2	TRBV19	CASSSTGGYGYTF
TRBJ2-1	TRBV27	CASRELAAHNEQFF
TRBJ2-7	TRBV18	CASSPTGTPGYEQYF
TRBJ1-5	TRBV28	CASTRRPGQGGTYSNQPQHF
TRBJ2-7	TRBV11-1	CASSLAGTGNYEQYF
TRBJ1-3	TRBV28	CASSSPGRSSGNTIYF
TRBJ2-3	TRBV14	CASSQRAQGDTQYF
TRBJ1-6	TRBV2	CASSRGGDSPLHF
TRBJ2-1	TRBV11-2	CASSPPDGGAYNEQFF
TRBJ1-2	TRBV9	CASSAQFGGVDGYTF
TRBJ2-5	TRBV7-9	CASSLSSGQAETQYF
TRBJ2-7	TRBV7-6	CASSFNRDLSYEQYF
TRBJ2-7	TRBV7-9	CASSSQIQSSYEQYF
TRBJ1-5	TRBV2	CASSDGGNQPQHF
TRBJ1-4	TRBV9	CASSQTGRREKLFF
TRBJ1-1	TRBV21-1	CASSKVPGQSVEAFF
TRBJ1-2	TRBV9	CASSVARGPTNYGYTF
TRBJ2-5	TRBV15	CATSRDPTQETQYF
TRBJ1-5	TRBV25-1	CASSVTANSNQPQHF
TRBJ1-1	TRBV6-1	CASSEHWSGTVNTEAFF
TRBJ2-7	TRBV30	CAWSRGGVAYEQYF
TRBJ2-7	TRBV7-8	CASSLARKGGYEQYF
TRBJ1-1	TRBV2	CASFTDRREAFF
TRBJ2-2	TRBV5-1	CASSLLGYTGELFF
TRBJ1-3	TRBV5-6	CASSLADRFSGNTIYF
TRBJ2-2	TRBV5-4	CASSRDSDTGELFF